Listed below are T cell receptor beta chains from one sample, sequenced in a study of blood T cell repertoires in COVID-19. Generated by immunoSEQ multiplex PCR, the TCRdb table keeps only in-frame clones and is missing some. The table includes 150,000 to 200,000 clones, around 86% detected once. The source material was peripheral blood. All receptors derive from a woman aged 35 to 49 with acute or convalescent COVID-19. CDR3s include the opening cysteine and the closing phenylalanine or tryptophan. Fields, in order: J gene, V gene, CDR3 length, CDR3 protein.

TRBJ2-1 | TRBV5-1 | 14 | CASNRQGERGEQFF
TRBJ2-1 | TRBV27 | 14 | CASSYSGNFGEQFF
TRBJ2-7 | TRBV6-5 | 11 | CASSSPYEQYF
TRBJ2-7 | TRBV21-1 | 12 | CARGTGAYEQYF
TRBJ1-2 | TRBV3-1/TRBV3-2 | 14 | CASSPRDRNYGYTF
TRBJ2-3 | TRBV6-1 | 13 | CASSEGAGRMRYF
TRBJ1-6 | TRBV30 | 12 | CAWSYNNSPLHF
TRBJ2-2 | TRBV2 | 13 | CASSSGNTGELFF
TRBJ1-2 | TRBV5-6 | 12 | CASSLSSYGYTF
TRBJ2-3 | TRBV2 | 15 | CASIMVGQGTDTQYF
TRBJ2-5 | TRBV9 | 16 | CASSVGSGVTQETQYF
TRBJ2-2 | TRBV19 | 15 | CASSWASVFPGELFF
TRBJ2-1 | TRBV7-8 | 15 | CASSLLAGGGNEQFF
TRBJ1-1 | TRBV6-5 | 13 | CASRPGFWTEAFF
TRBJ1-1 | TRBV5-1 | 15 | CASSLVPGVNTEAFF
TRBJ2-1 | TRBV6-5 | 14 | CASSSTTSSDEQFF
TRBJ1-4 | TRBV4-1 | 15 | CASSLPDREYEKLFF
TRBJ1-1 | TRBV29-1 | 13 | CSVEYALNTEAFF
TRBJ2-5 | TRBV24-1 | 13 | CATTQGRDETQYF
TRBJ2-7 | TRBV11-2 | 14 | CASSLGQGAREQYF
TRBJ1-1 | TRBV5-4 | 17 | CASSPSSGGSMNTEAFF
TRBJ2-3 | TRBV13 | 14 | CATWTSESTDTQYF
TRBJ2-6 | TRBV10-3 | 14 | CAISRGTGANVLTF
TRBJ1-3 | TRBV6-1 | 14 | CASSEADRIYTIYF
TRBJ2-1 | TRBV28 | 13 | CATTAPGYNEQFF
TRBJ2-7 | TRBV15 | 16 | CATSRGATGSGHEQYF
TRBJ1-1 | TRBV14 | 16 | CASSQDRGWGTGEAFF
TRBJ2-7 | TRBV18 | 15 | CASSPPRTGTYEQYF
TRBJ1-1 | TRBV5-5 | 16 | CASSWDRVLVSTEAFF
TRBJ2-5 | TRBV13 | 16 | CASSSNSGGAQETQYF
TRBJ1-5 | TRBV5-4 | 14 | CASSLDGFNQPQHF
TRBJ2-7 | TRBV28 | 15 | CASSSLAGGSYEQYF
TRBJ1-1 | TRBV28 | 15 | CASGPLQGMSPEAFF
TRBJ1-5 | TRBV5-4 | 13 | CASSLDRAKPQHF
TRBJ2-1 | TRBV10-3 | 15 | CAISEGGNFYNEQFF
TRBJ2-7 | TRBV6-5 | 12 | CASRVVGDEQYF
TRBJ2-3 | TRBV7-9 | 18 | CASSLGGWRAGGVDTQYF
TRBJ2-1 | TRBV11-2 | 17 | CASSLVGLEVPYNEQFF
TRBJ2-1 | TRBV7-9 | 15 | CASSLPLSGGAAQFF
TRBJ2-5 | TRBV10-2 | 13 | CASSPTGGETQYF
TRBJ1-1 | TRBV5-1 | 15 | CASSLGDSMNTEAFF
TRBJ2-1 | TRBV9 | 17 | CASSVRVDRDIYNEQFF
TRBJ1-4 | TRBV4-1 | 16 | CASSHTGISLKEKLFF
TRBJ2-1 | TRBV28 | 17 | CASSLWATSGSGDEQFF
TRBJ1-2 | TRBV30 | 14 | CAWSTTLGHYGYTF
TRBJ2-1 | TRBV3-1/TRBV3-2 | 16 | CASGSSTLYPYNEQFF
TRBJ1-4 | TRBV7-2 | 14 | CASGKGDRGRKLFF
TRBJ1-1 | TRBV28 | 16 | CASSLRPGTGNTEAFF
TRBJ1-6 | TRBV6-1 | 15 | CASSEAEPNRSPLHF
TRBJ2-1 | TRBV29-1 | 12 | CSVVLAASRQFF
TRBJ2-1 | TRBV15 | 17 | CATSSAVGRALGNEQFF
TRBJ2-3 | TRBV7-2 | 12 | CASSRYTDTQYF
TRBJ2-1 | TRBV5-5 | 16 | CASSRPLAGSYNEQFF
TRBJ2-1 | TRBV9 | 15 | CASSVGQGPYNEQFF
TRBJ2-7 | TRBV2 | 14 | CASSGRSDQKMKYF
TRBJ1-2 | TRBV5-1 | 12 | CASSPGQGLYTF
TRBJ2-4 | TRBV11-2 | 18 | CASSQLRTSGGLGNIQYF
TRBJ2-2 | TRBV3-1/TRBV3-2 | 12 | CATPTATGELFF